Listed here are 6 T cell receptor beta chains from one sample, sequenced in a study of shared clonotypes between healthy human individuals (TCRdb year 2020). CD8 naive samples consisted of CD45RO-negative cells that were positively selected for CCR7, yielding a CD45RA+CCR7+ population without TemRA cells. Libraries came from the immunoSEQ multiplex PCR assay. In its TCRdb copy, this immuneACCESS table keeps in-frame sequences only and misses some clones. Where compared with another copy, unresolved V genes explain less than half of these, and the others have no known cause. Counted in this sample were roughly 2.1 million clones; more than 85% of them appeared once. About 1.5% of the sample rests with the top ten. Sequenced: naive CD8+ T cells from PBMCs. The cell subset or site label of this sample denotes: CD45RA+CCR7+. The receptors shown here come from a man aged 18 to 35 in good health. Some clones in this sample may be carry-over from other donors' samples.

The rearrangement joins TRBV6-1 to TRBJ1-1; D is ambiguous. The CDR3 sequence is 15 residues long. Per the germline V gene, CDR1 is MNHNS and CDR2 is SASEGT. V was trimmed by 6 bases and J by 7 bases, leaving 21 bases between them. The CDR3, as DNA: TGTGCCAGCAGGATAACGGGCCCCGCGACGATTGAAGCTTTCTTT. This sequence encodes CASRITGPATIEAFF.

The genes are TRBV27 and TRBJ1-5; D gene uncertain. Germline CDR1 reads MNHEY; CDR2 reads SMNVEV (reference sequence). The CDR3 consists of 14 residues. Trimming pared 6 bases from V and 1 base from J, leaving 10 bases between. This CDR3 is CASRWGGSNQPQHF. In DNA form, the CDR3 reads TGTGCCAGCAGGTGGGGAGGGAGCAATCAGCCCCAGCATTTT.

The rearrangement uses TRBV6-6 and TRBJ1-4, with D tentatively TRBD1 (5 bases). Germline V gene data show CDR1 as MNHNY and CDR2 as SVGAGI (reference sequence). Trimming stripped 0 bases from V and 7 bases from J, with 15 bases between. The CDR3 extends over 16 amino acids. CDR3 in amino acids: CASSYSGTVTGEKLFF. The DNA of the CDR3 is TGTGCCAGCAGTTACTCAGGGACGGTCACAGGTGAAAAACTGTTTTTT.

This chain uses TRBV6-1 with TRBJ1-1; D may be TRBD1 (5 bases). V was pared by 1 base and J by 1 base, with 13 bases between. This CDR3 spans 16 amino acids. From germline, CDR1 is MNHNS and CDR2 SASEGT. CDR3 DNA sequence: TGTGCCAGCAGTGAAGGTCGTTACAGGAAGAACACTGAAGCTTTCTTT. This codes for CASSEGRYRKNTEAFF.

The chain recombines TRBV11-3 with TRBJ2-7; D assignment may be TRBD1 or TRBD2 (5 bases each). Trimming took 5 bases from V and 2 from J, leaving 19 bases between them. The CDR3 has 16 residues. CDR1 is SGHNT and CDR2 is YENEEA in the germline V gene. The CDR3, as DNA: TGTGCCAGCAGCCCTATTGGGAGCCCAGGGCCCTACGAGCAGTACTTC. It specifies CASSPIGSPGPYEQYF.

The chain employs TRBV11-2 and TRBJ1-2, with 10 bases fitting TRBD1. The CDR3 is 14 residues long. J gave up 7 bases and V 5 bases, and 7 bases lay outside the gene matches. Germline values: CDR1 SGHAT, CDR2 FQNNGV. The CDR3 sequence is CASSLSTGGSGYTF. In nucleotides, the CDR3 is TGTGCCAGCAGCCTGTCGACAGGGGGCTCTGGCTACACCTTC.